One sample yielded the 8 T cell receptor beta chains listed below, sequenced in a study of control samples from healthy donors and cancer patients. Profiled with immunoSEQ multiplex PCR; TCRdb holds only in-frame clones, not every one. The table records over 150,000 clones, under 95% of them present only once. What was sequenced was blood. The receptor source for this set is a woman in her late teens or twenties in good health.

The chain links TRBV2 to TRBJ1-2, with unresolved D. CDR3 length: 12 amino acids. V was clipped by 5 bases and J by 6 bases, with 10 bases between them. Germline V gene sequence: CDR1 SNHLY, CDR2 FYNNEI. The DNA of the CDR3 is TGTGCCAGCAGTTCCCACGAGGATGGCTACACCTTC. It translates to CASSSHEDGYTF.

The rearrangement uses TRBV9 and TRBJ2-7; 9 nucleotides line up with TRBD1. This CDR3 is built from 16 residues. Germline CDR1 SGDLS, CDR2 YYNGEE. V dropped 0 bases and J dropped 4; count of bases not matched to a gene: 8. CDR3 in amino acids: CASSVGVGQGNYEQYF. The CDR3 region has the DNA TGTGCCAGCAGCGTAGGGGTGGGACAGGGTAATTACGAGCAGTACTTC.

The J gene is TRBJ1-1, the V gene TRBV6-4, with D possibly being TRBD1 (5 bases). Germline CDR1 and CDR2: MRHNA and SNTAGT. V lost 6 bases to trimming and J lost 0 bases, with 11 bases between them. The length of the CDR3 is 14 residues. CDR3 coding DNA: TGTGCCAGCAGGGACACAGACATGAACACTGAAGCTTTCTTT. Translation: CASRDTDMNTEAFF.

Only one count was recorded for this clone. This rearrangement joins TRBV18 to TRBJ1-2, with TRBD1 matching 9 bases. The germline gives CDR1 KGHSH, CDR2 LQKENI. This CDR3 has 17 amino acids. V shed 3 bases, J shed 2 bases, and the junction held 10 bases outside the gene matches. The CDR3 DNA reads TGTGCCAGCTCACCCCTTGGGACAGGGTATCCCAACTATGGCTACACCTTC. This codes for CASSPLGTGYPNYGYTF.

V and J are TRBV5-5 and TRBJ2-7, with D maybe TRBD2 (6 bases). The V gene's germline CDR1 is SGHKS and CDR2 YYEKEE (reference sequence). The CDR3 covers 14 residues. Trimming stripped 2 bases from V and 1 base from J, with 10 bases between. CDR3 sequence: CASSFGGRSYEQYF. CDR3 DNA sequence: TGTGCCAGCAGCTTCGGTGGGAGGTCCTACGAGCAGTACTTC.

V usage is TRBV19 and J usage is TRBJ2-6; maybe TRBD2 (6 bases). The CDR3 has 16 residues. V lost 0 bases, J lost 12 bases, and 18 bases lay in between. Per the germline V gene, CDR1 is LNHDA and CDR2 is SQIVND (reference sequence). CDR3 loop: CASSIDQVGTLGVLTF. The CDR3 bases are TGTGCCAGTAGTATAGATCAAGTAGGGACTTTAGGCGTCCTGACTTTC.

This clone was counted a few times. The chain's CDR3 is CASSVQRGQETQYF. In DNA form, the CDR3 reads TGTGCCAGCAGCGTCCAGAGAGGGCAAGAGACCCAGTACTTC. The chain recombines TRBV7-2 with TRBJ2-5; D perhaps matches TRBD2 (5 bases). The ends were cut back, 5 bases at V and 2 bases at J, with 12 bases in the middle. The CDR3 has 14 amino acids. Germline values: CDR1 SGHTA, CDR2 FQGNSA.

V is TRBV28 and J is TRBJ1-2; maybe TRBD1 (5 bases). CDR1 is MDHEN, CDR2 SYDVKM, per germline. V lost 6 bases, J lost 8 bases, and 16 bases lay in between. This CDR3 region has 13 residues. The CDR3 nucleotides read TGTGCCAGCAGCCCAAAGAGGGGTGGAGGCTACACCTTC. Translation gives CASSPKRGGGYTF.